A single sample gave rise to the 4 T cell receptor beta chains below, sequenced in a study of shared clonotypes between healthy human individuals. Repertoires were generated with immunoSEQ multiplex PCR, while TCRdb's copy carries only in-frame clones and drops some. The sample carries approximately 640,000 clones, about 92% recorded once. Sample: memory CD8+ T cells from PBMCs. The subset is: CD45RO+ cells pooled with CCR7-negative TemRA cells. The receptors here all came from a man in his late teens or twenties in good health. Some clones in this sample may be carry-over from other donors' samples.

The CDR3 protein is CASSLWGSGGMVGTEAFF. The CDR3 DNA is TGCGCCAGCAGCTTGTGGGGGTCAGGGGGAATGGTAGGCACTGAAGCTTTCTTT. This sequence joins TRBV5-1 and TRBJ1-1; 7 positions match TRBD1. V lost 1 base and J lost 4; bases outside the gene matches: 16. The CDR3 has 18 amino acids. Germline V lookup: CDR1 SGHRS, CDR2 YFSETQ.

This clone was observed a few times. The V call is TRBV5-6, the J call TRBJ2-3; D is undetermined. The CDR3 has 16 residues. V was pared by 0 bases and J by 7 bases, with 18 bases between. Germline V gives CDR1 SGHDT, CDR2 YYEEEE. The CDR3 region is CASSLATVRLPYTQYF. The CDR3 nucleotides are TGTGCCAGCAGCTTGGCAACCGTCCGCCTTCCTTATACGCAGTATTTT.

V is TRBV15 and J is TRBJ1-4, with D maybe TRBD1 (5 bases). In germline, CDR1 is LNHNV, CDR2 YYDKDF (reference sequence). The CDR3 is made up of 15 amino acids. The V gene lost 0 bases and the J gene lost 7 bases, with 12 bases spanning the gap. The CDR3, as DNA: TGTGCCACCAGCAGAGATCTACGCGGGGGTGAAAAACTGTTTTTT. Encoded protein: CATSRDLRGGEKLFF. The whole variable domain, filled in from reference TRBV15 and TRBJ1-4, reads DAMVIQNPRYQVTQFGKPVTLSCSQTLNHNVMYWYQQKSSQAPKLLFHYYDKDFNNEADTPDNFQSRRPNTSFCFLDIRSPGLGDTAMYLCATSRDLRGGEKLFFGSGTQLSVL.

The chain combines TRBV10-1 with TRBJ2-1; maybe TRBD2 (6 bases). V lost 3 bases and J lost 5, with 11 bases in between. The CDR3 loop spans 14 amino acids. Looked up from germline, CDR1 is WNHNN and CDR2 is SYGVQD (reference sequence). The CDR3 spells CASSDPGTHNEQFF. CDR3 in DNA: TGCGCCAGCAGTGACCCTGGGACTCACAATGAGCAGTTCTTC.